The clone carrying this T cell receptor beta chain was seen once. Its antigen is as yet unknown. Libraries were prepared by immunoSEQ multiplex PCR; TCRdb keeps only in-frame clonotypes and omits some of them. Among some 90,000 clones, about 96% were seen once, and the ten largest hold 0.6% to 0.95%. The sample is drawn from a study of cytomegalovirus exposure and HLA in healthy donors. General study points: Associated with cytomegalovirus, according to the listing, were 164 TCR beta chains. A few CMV-associated chains proved CMV antigen-specific in vitro. First-cohort TCR clusters were later found to tend to co-occur in the 120 or so validation repertoires.

Germline V CDR1 and CDR2: GTSNPN, SVGIG (reference sequence). The CDR3 loop spans 12 amino acids. V was cut by 5 bases and J by 3 bases, with 10 bases left in between. Sequencing was performed on PBMCs. The chain combines TRBV30 with TRBJ2-5, with a tentative D call TRBD1 (5 bases). The sequence was obtained from a man younger than 35 in good health and CMV-seronegative. CDR3 sequence: CAWEQVKETQYF. CDR3 DNA sequence: TGTGCCTGGGAACAGGTGAAAGAGACCCAGTACTTC.